This entry lists 15 T cell receptor beta chains sequenced from one sample in a study of radiation and T cells in renal cell carcinoma. Assay: immunoSEQ multiplex PCR; the TCRdb copy retains only in-frame clones and omits some. Among 94,000 or so clones, over 75% were seen once, and the ten largest hold 5% to 8%. Indicated time point: baseline pretreatment blood. Treatment noted: 15 Gy SBRT to primary tumor, nephrectomy 4 weeks later. The sequencing here drew on blood, taken from a patient whose treatment included radiotherapy and nephrectomy. All receptors come from a man between 60 and 75 years old with renal cell carcinoma.

V is TRBV2 and J is TRBJ1-1; maybe TRBD1 (5 bases). Trimming removed 7 bases from V and 7 bases from J, with 16 bases in between. The CDR3 extends over 13 amino acids. Germline lookup yields CDR1 SNHLY and CDR2 FYNNEI. The DNA of the CDR3 is TGTGCCAGCAAGCCAGGGTATAACTATGAAGCTTTCTTT. Its translation: CASKPGYNYEAFF.

This chain links TRBV21-1 with TRBJ2-7; the D segment call TRBD1 is taken from the table without a DNA check. TRBV21-1 is assigned pseudogene status. CDR3 length: 14 amino acids. The CDR3 DNA is TGTGCCAGCAGCAAGGGGTGGGGGCTGTACGAGCAGTACTTC. It specifies CASSKGWGLYEQYF.

V gene TRBV19 combines with J gene TRBJ2-1; 7 bases align to TRBD1. CDR1 is LNHDA, CDR2 SQIVND, per germline (reference sequence). The CDR3 spans 16 residues. V gave up 1 base and J gave up 2 bases; unmatched junction bases: 5. The CDR3, as DNA: TGTGCCAGTAGTATAGGACAGGGAAGTACCTACAATGAGCAGTTCTTC. Protein product: CASSIGQGSTYNEQFF.

For the CDR3, the DNA is TGTGCCAGCAGGACAGGGGTAACTGGAAACACCATATATTTT. Protein sequence: CASRTGVTGNTIYF. The chain recombines TRBV2 with TRBJ1-3; 8 bases agree with TRBD1. J was trimmed by 2 bases and V by 6 bases; bases with no gene match: 3. This CDR3 is built from 14 residues. Per germline, CDR1 SNHLY and CDR2 FYNNEI.

This clone has only one observation. This chain uses TRBV5-4 with TRBJ1-2, with TRBD1 identical over 9 bases. The CDR3 covers 13 residues. CDR1 and CDR2 from the germline V gene are SGHNT and YYREEE (reference sequence). The junction had 5 bases not matched to a gene; V was cut back by 7 bases and J by 4 bases. The CDR3 loop is CASLDRGGYGYTF. As DNA, the CDR3 is TGTGCCAGCTTAGACAGGGGGGGCTATGGCTACACCTTC.

The chain uses TRBV27 and TRBJ2-7; TRBD2 matches 10 bases. V gave up 4 bases and J gave up 5 bases; unmatched junction bases: 8. Looked up from germline, CDR1 is MNHEY and CDR2 is SMNVEV (reference sequence). This CDR3 comprises 15 residues. CDR3 sequence: CASSSRLAGLDEQYF. The CDR3, as DNA: TGTGCCAGCAGTTCGCGACTAGCGGGCCTGGACGAGCAGTACTTC.

The sample holds a few counts of this clone. The chain uses TRBV7-6 and TRBJ1-1, with TRBD1 matching over 12 bases. The germline gives CDR1 SGHVS, CDR2 FNYEAQ. Trimming cost V 5 bases and J 6 bases; bases outside gene matches: 7. This CDR3 has 15 amino acids. This CDR3 reads CASSRSGTGGSEAFF. The CDR3, as DNA: TGTGCCAGCAGCCGATCCGGGACAGGGGGCTCTGAAGCTTTCTTT.

The chain couples TRBV19 to TRBJ2-5; D gene uncertain. CDR1 is LNHDA and CDR2 is SQIVND in the germline V gene (reference sequence). The CDR3 is 13 amino acids. The germline V and J ends were trimmed by 5 bases and 5 bases, with 12 bases remaining between them. The CDR3 here is CASSLGRMETQYF. The CDR3 DNA follows: TGTGCCAGTAGTCTGGGTAGGATGGAGACCCAGTACTTC.

V is TRBV10-2 and J is TRBJ1-2, with TRBD1 matching 12 bases. The J segment lost 8 bases and the V segment lost 0 bases, leaving 7 bases of the junction unmatched. The length of the CDR3 is 16 residues. Germline V lookup: CDR1 WSHSY, CDR2 SAAADI. The CDR3 nucleotides read TGCGCCAGCAGTGAGTCCCGGGACAGGGGGCCAGGGGGCTACACCTTC. As protein: CASSESRDRGPGGYTF.

The chain carries TRBV27 and TRBJ2-3, with 11 positions matching TRBD2. V trimming: 7 bases; J trimming: 1 base; junction bases outside the gene matches: 7. The length of the CDR3 is 16 residues. Germline V gene lookup returns CDR1 MNHEY and CDR2 SMNVEV (reference sequence). The CDR3 here is CASTSWGLAGTDTQYF. The CDR3 nucleotides are TGTGCCAGCACATCATGGGGACTAGCGGGCACAGATACGCAGTATTTT.

The CDR3 region is CASSVGPDTDTQYF. The CDR3 coding sequence is TGTGCCAGCAGCGTAGGACCAGACACAGATACGCAGTATTTT. The chain is built from TRBV9 and TRBJ2-3; D is unclear. Trimming pared 0 bases from V and 2 bases from J, leaving 7 bases between. CDR1 and CDR2 from the germline V gene are SGDLS and YYNGEE. CDR3 size: 14 residues.

This clone has only a few counts. This sequence joins TRBV10-3 and TRBJ1-2; no clear D gene. In germline, CDR1 is ENHRY, CDR2 SYGVKD. Trimming pared 0 bases from V and 1 base from J, leaving 3 bases between. The CDR3 loop spans 13 amino acids. The CDR3 spells CAISESNNYGYTF. The CDR3 DNA sequence: TGTGCCATCAGTGAGTCAAATAACTATGGCTACACCTTC.

This chain connects TRBV18 to TRBJ1-2, with D possibly being TRBD1 (5 bases). Germline V CDR1 and CDR2: KGHSH, LQKENI. Trimming left V 4 bases short and J 3 bases short, with 15 bases between. The CDR3 is made up of 15 amino acids. The CDR3 loop reads CASSLTQESYYGYTF. The CDR3 coding sequence is TGTGCCAGCTCACTCACACAGGAATCCTACTATGGCTACACCTTC.

J is TRBJ1-2 and V is TRBV4-1; D is ambiguous. CDR1 is MGHRA and CDR2 is YSYEKL in the germline V gene. With 1 base removed from V and 4 bases from J, the gap between germline ends came to 19 bases. The CDR3 spans 17 residues. CDR3 residues: CASSQVVRTLWTYGYTF. The DNA for the CDR3 is TGCGCCAGCAGCCAAGTGGTCAGAACTTTGTGGACCTATGGCTACACCTTC.

The CDR3 protein is CASSLKTGRLGSNQPQHF. The DNA of the CDR3 is TGCGCCAGCAGCTTAAAGACAGGTCGATTAGGTAGCAATCAGCCCCAGCATTTT. J is TRBJ1-5 and V is TRBV5-1; the D gene is possibly TRBD1 (6 bases). Germline CDR1 is SGHRS and CDR2 is YFSETQ. The CDR3 totals 18 residues. The germline V and J ends were trimmed by 2 bases and 0 bases, with 18 bases remaining between them. Using reference TRBV5-1 and TRBJ1-5 for the parts outside the CDR3, the full variable domain is KAGVTQTPRYLIKTRGQQVTLSCSPISGHRSVSWYQQTPGQGLQFLFEYFSETQRNKGNFPGRFSGRQFSNSRSEMNVSTLELGDSALYLCASSLKTGRLGSNQPQHFGDGTRLSIL.